The 5 T cell receptor beta chains below come from one sample, sequenced in a study of T cell repertoires in cytomegalovirus infection. TCRdb reprocessed the reads with MiXCR, giving one entry per CDR3 protein. Of fewer than 900,000 distinct CDR3 sequences listed, almost 30% are singletons. These receptors have no identified antigens. The specimen comprised cultured CD8+ T cells from PBMCs, sampled from culture after CMV antigen stimulation. All receptors derive from a human donor in good health (CMV status not recorded). Some clones in this sample may be carry-over from other donors' samples.

J is TRBJ1-5 and V is TRBV28; no clear D. CDR1 and CDR2 from the germline V gene are MDHEN and SYDVKM. V dropped 4 bases and J dropped 0 bases, with 10 bases sitting between them. The CDR3 is 15 residues long. CDR3: CASSYGPVSNQPQHF. CDR3 nucleotide sequence: TGTGCCAGCAGTTATGGACCGGTTAGCAATCAGCCCCAGCATTTT.

This clonotype was recorded many times. The V call is TRBV7-2, the J call TRBJ2-7; a weak D match, TRBD1 (6 bases). The V gene lost 2 bases and the J gene lost 5 bases, with 10 bases spanning the gap. This CDR3 is built from 13 residues. CDR1 and CDR2 (germline): SGHTA, FQGNSA. The CDR3 region is CASSLNRVDEQYF. The CDR3 DNA follows: TGTGCCAGCAGCTTAAACAGGGTGGACGAGCAGTACTTC.

This clonotype was seen repeatedly, ten times or more. This CDR3 is CASSPRDSLVYNEQFF. The CDR3 DNA is TGTGCCAGCAGCCCCAGGGACAGCCTTGTCTACAATGAGCAGTTCTTC. The V gene is TRBV6-2 or TRBV6-3, the J gene TRBJ2-1, with 7 bases lining up with TRBD1. CDR1 is MNHEY, CDR2 SVGEGT, per germline. The ends lost 6 bases at V and 3 bases at J; junction bases unmatched: 11. This CDR3 is built from 16 residues.

This sequence joins TRBV6-6 and TRBJ1-2; D ambiguous. V lost 3 bases, J lost 3 bases, and 8 bases lay in between. CDR3 size: 13 residues. Germline CDR1 reads MNHNY; CDR2 reads SVGAGI (reference sequence). The CDR3, as DNA: TGTGCCAGCAGTTATGTTCGAGACTATGGCTACACCTTC. It is translated as CASSYVRDYGYTF.

The V gene is TRBV4-3, the J gene TRBJ2-1, with 8 nucleotides matching TRBD1. Germline lookup yields CDR1 LGHNA and CDR2 YSLEER. The J segment lost 8 bases and the V segment lost 6 bases, leaving 12 bases of the junction unmatched. This CDR3 comprises 15 residues. CDR3 amino acids: CASSPPGQVVDEQFF. CDR3 bases: TGCGCCAGCAGTCCTCCGGGACAGGTTGTCGATGAGCAGTTCTTC.